This TCR beta chain was captured in a study of shared clonotypes between healthy human individuals. Background on the study: Ranging from 18 to 49 in age, donors were two women and a few men.

The germline gives CDR1 DFQATT, CDR2 SNEGSKA (reference sequence). The V end was cut by 5 bases, the J end by 6 bases, with 8 bases between. This CDR3 contains 10 residues. Selected positively for CCR7 and CD45RO-negative, naive CD8 cells excluded terminally differentiated effector memory CD45RA+ cells. Deep level was the assay's run setting. Here immunoSEQ multiplex PCR was the method, and the copy in TCRdb shows in-frame clones only, minus some. The sample has about 2.1 million clones, over 85% seen once. The TCR was taken from a young man in good health. Some clones in this sample may be carry-over from other donors' samples. Sequencing used naive CD8+ T cells from PBMCs. The chain joins TRBV20-1 to TRBJ2-7; D remains unclear. The chain's CDR3 is CSAGQFEQYF. CDR3 nucleotide sequence: TGCAGTGCTGGTCAGTTCGAGCAGTACTTC.